A single sample is the source of the 20 T cell receptor beta chains below, sequenced in a study of cytotoxic CD8 clonotypes in ibrutinib-treated CLL. Generated by immunoSEQ multiplex PCR, the TCRdb table keeps only in-frame clones and is missing some. Of approximately 100,000 clones in the sample, approximately 58% were seen once. This material consisted of PBMCs, taken after 24 months of ibrutinib treatment. The receptors derive from a human donor with chronic lymphocytic leukemia.

The chain employs TRBV5-6 and TRBJ1-1; D remains unclear. Germline assignment: CDR1 SGHDT and CDR2 YYEEEE. This CDR3 has 13 amino acids. Trimming stripped 4 bases from V and 0 bases from J, with 7 bases between. This CDR3 is CASSLWVNTEAFF. The CDR3 DNA reads TGTGCCAGCAGCCTGTGGGTGAACACTGAAGCTTTCTTT.

CDR3 sequence: CASSNWTSPSSYNSPLHF. Written as DNA, the CDR3 is TGTGCCAGCAGCAACTGGACATCACCCAGCTCCTATAATTCACCCCTCCACTTT. This chain uses TRBV21-1 with TRBJ1-6; TRBD1 is taken as the D call from the table, unchecked against the DNA. TRBV21-1 is marked as a pseudogene. The CDR3 runs to 18 residues.

This clone has just a few counts. The identical CDR3 is also encoded by other nucleotide sequences in the sample. The CDR3 DNA is TGTGCCAGCAGTTTTGGACAGGGCAACACTGAAGCTTTCTTT. Protein product: CASSFGQGNTEAFF. V is TRBV6-6 and J is TRBJ1-1; the match to TRBD1 covers 8 bases. The CDR3 is 14 residues long. Germline assignment: CDR1 MNHNY and CDR2 SVGAGI (reference sequence). Losses at the gene ends were 4 bases for V and 2 bases for J; bases not matched to a gene: 3.

The chain carries TRBV7-7 and TRBJ2-3; the D call may be TRBD1 or TRBD2 (6 bases each). Trimming removed 5 bases from V and 2 bases from J, with 14 bases in between. This CDR3 comprises 15 residues. Germline V gene lookup returns CDR1 SSHAT and CDR2 FNYEAQ (reference sequence). The DNA for the CDR3 is TGTGCCAGCAGCCCGGGGGCCCGTGTCACAGATACGCAGTATTTT. This gives the protein CASSPGARVTDTQYF.

This clone has just a few counts. This rearrangement joins TRBV7-3 to TRBJ2-3; a possible D gene is TRBD1 (7 bases). Per the germline V gene, CDR1 is SGHTA and CDR2 is FQGTGA. CDR3 length equals 14 residues. With 2 bases removed from V and 6 bases from J, the gap between germline ends came to 12 bases. The CDR3: CASSLGSGGDTQYF. For the CDR3, the DNA is TGTGCCAGCAGCTTAGGTTCAGGGGGGGATACGCAGTATTTT.

CDR3 coding DNA: TGCGCCAGCAGCTATGAACAGATTAATTCACCCCTCCACTTT. This encodes CASSYEQINSPLHF. V gene TRBV5-1 combines with J gene TRBJ1-6; D is uncertain. This CDR3 has 14 amino acids. Germline CDR1 and CDR2: SGHRS and YFSETQ. V was trimmed by 3 bases and J by 6 bases, leaving 10 bases between them.

V and J are TRBV13 and TRBJ2-7; 8 bases are a match to TRBD1. The germline CDR1 and CDR2 sequences are PRHDT and FYEKMQ (reference sequence). CDR3 length: 13 amino acids. Trimming took 5 bases from V and 3 from J; bases not matched to a gene: 3. CDR3 region: CASSPDRGYEQYF. Here the CDR3 DNA reads TGTGCCAGCAGCCCCGACAGGGGCTACGAGCAGTACTTC.

This CDR3 reads CASSLEGEAFF. The CDR3 nucleotides are TGTGCCAGCAGCTTGGAGGGAGAAGCTTTCTTT. This sequence joins TRBV7-9 and TRBJ1-1; D not resolved. In germline, CDR1 is SEHNR, CDR2 FQNEAQ (reference sequence). The V gene lost 3 bases and the J gene lost 8 bases, with 7 bases spanning the gap. The CDR3 loop spans 11 amino acids.

This clone was detected only a few times. The V gene is TRBV5-1, the J gene TRBJ2-7; no definite D call. Germline-derived CDR1 and CDR2 are SGHRS and YFSETQ. The V gene lost 0 bases and the J gene lost 0 bases, with 10 bases spanning the gap. The CDR3 sequence is 15 residues long. The DNA for the CDR3 is TGCGCCAGCAGCTTGGGGGGTGAGGTCTCCTACGAGCAGTACTTC. Encoded protein: CASSLGGEVSYEQYF.

This clone was detected a few times. The chain joins TRBV7-2 to TRBJ1-6; possibly TRBD1 for D (5 bases). This CDR3 region has 16 residues. Trimming stripped 2 bases from V and 10 bases from J, with 18 bases between. Germline values: CDR1 SGHTA, CDR2 FQGNSA. Here the CDR3 DNA reads TGTGCCAGCAGCTTAACGGCGACAGAACGGGGGTCACCCCTCCACTTT. Protein product: CASSLTATERGSPLHF.

CDR3 in DNA: TGTGCCAGCAGCTTTAGCGTTCTTCTGGCCGGGACACCCCAAGAGACCCAGTACTTC. It codes for CASSFSVLLAGTPQETQYF. The chain combines TRBV11-3 with TRBJ2-5; D is possibly TRBD1 (6 bases). The CDR3 extends over 19 amino acids. In germline, CDR1 is SGHNT, CDR2 YENEEA. The ends were cut back, 3 bases at V and 1 base at J, with 24 bases in the middle.

The chain couples TRBV15 to TRBJ1-4, with a weak D call TRBD1 (6 bases). CDR3 length: 13 residues. The germline V and J ends were trimmed by 1 base and 13 bases, with 13 bases remaining between them. Germline V gives CDR1 LNHNV, CDR2 YYDKDF (reference sequence). The CDR3 DNA reads as TGTGCCACCAGCAGAGGGGCAGGGGAGAGACTGTTTTTT. Translation: CATSRGAGERLFF.

The gene calls are TRBV5-1 and TRBJ2-1, with TRBD2 matching 9 bases. This CDR3 is 15 amino acids long. V trimming: 4 bases; J trimming: 2 bases; junction bases outside the gene matches: 4. The germline CDR1 and CDR2 sequences are SGHRS and YFSETQ. For the CDR3, the DNA is TGCGCCAGCAGCGAGGGGACTAGCACCTACAATGAGCAGTTCTTC. It is translated as CASSEGTSTYNEQFF.

The genes are TRBV6-5 and TRBJ2-7, with 9 positions matching TRBD1. After removal of 7 bases from V and 2 bases from J, the junction contained 6 bases not matched to a gene. Germline V gene lookup returns CDR1 MNHEY and CDR2 SVGAGI. The CDR3 consists of 14 residues. CDR3 amino acids: CASTPGQGTYEQYF. In nucleotides, the CDR3 is TGTGCCAGCACGCCGGGACAGGGCACCTACGAGCAGTACTTC.

The chain couples TRBV5-1 to TRBJ2-3; D is perhaps TRBD2 (5 bases). The CDR3 is 15 amino acids. Between the trimmed V and J ends, which lost 4 bases and 0 bases, there was a span of 12 bases. Germline V CDR1 and CDR2: SGHRS, YFSETQ. This chain's CDR3 is CASSKVGLSTDTQYF. CDR3 sequence (DNA): TGCGCCAGCAGCAAAGTAGGACTTAGCACAGATACGCAGTATTTT.

This clone was counted only a few times. The gene calls are TRBV15 and TRBJ2-5; D is uncertain. Germline V gene lookup returns CDR1 LNHNV and CDR2 YYDKDF (reference sequence). V lost 8 bases and J lost 5, with 9 bases in between. The CDR3 totals 11 residues. The CDR3 nucleotides read TGTGCCACCGCCGCCGGGGAGACCCAGTACTTC. Translation: CATAAGETQYF.

CDR3 loop: CSVASPGQGAHEQYF. CDR3 bases: TGCAGCGTTGCCTCTCCGGGACAGGGGGCCCACGAGCAGTACTTC. The V call is TRBV29-1, the J call TRBJ2-7; 12 bases line up with TRBD1. CDR1 and CDR2 from the germline V gene are SQVTM and ANQGSEA. This CDR3 comprises 15 residues. With 4 bases clipped from V and 5 bases from J, the junction kept 9 bases outside the gene matches.

The chain joins TRBV6-1 to TRBJ1-5; 8 bases fit TRBD1. The V gene's germline CDR1 is MNHNS and CDR2 SASEGT. With V trimmed by 6 bases and J by 9 bases, 10 bases remained unmatched. This CDR3 has 14 residues. The CDR3 is CASSRTGRSAPQHF. The CDR3 DNA sequence: TGTGCCAGCAGCAGGACAGGGCGATCTGCGCCCCAGCATTTT.

The genes are TRBV6-1 and TRBJ1-4; D is perhaps TRBD1 (6 bases). This CDR3 has 15 residues. Trimming stripped 6 bases from V and 2 bases from J, with 13 bases between. Germline V gene sequence: CDR1 MNHNS, CDR2 SASEGT. The CDR3 is CASSAGEVTNEKLFF. CDR3 DNA: TGTGCCAGCAGCGCAGGGGAGGTTACTAATGAAAAACTGTTTTTT.

The rearrangement uses TRBV27 and TRBJ2-5, with D unclear. The CDR3 is made up of 13 amino acids. Trimming removed 2 bases at V and 5 bases at J, with 9 bases between. The V gene's germline CDR1 is MNHEY and CDR2 SMNVEV (reference sequence). CDR3 amino acids: CASSLDPEETQYF. DNA for the CDR3: TGTGCCAGCAGTTTAGACCCGGAGGAGACCCAGTACTTC.